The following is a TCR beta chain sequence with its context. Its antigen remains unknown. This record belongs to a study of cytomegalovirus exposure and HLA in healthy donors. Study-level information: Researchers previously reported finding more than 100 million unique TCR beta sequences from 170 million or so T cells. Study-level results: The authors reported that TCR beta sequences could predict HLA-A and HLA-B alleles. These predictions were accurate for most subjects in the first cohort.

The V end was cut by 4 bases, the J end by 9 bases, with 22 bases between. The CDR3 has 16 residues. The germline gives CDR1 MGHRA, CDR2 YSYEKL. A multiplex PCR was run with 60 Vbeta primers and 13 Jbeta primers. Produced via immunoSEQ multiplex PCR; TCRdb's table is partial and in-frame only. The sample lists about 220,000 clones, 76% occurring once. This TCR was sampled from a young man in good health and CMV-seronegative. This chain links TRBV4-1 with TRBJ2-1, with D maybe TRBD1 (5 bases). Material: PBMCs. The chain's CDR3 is CASSLRLDRGSGEQFF. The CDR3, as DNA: TGCGCCAGCAGCCTTCGTTTGGATAGGGGTTCGGGTGAGCAGTTCTTC.